This T cell receptor (beta chain) was sequenced in a study of cytomegalovirus exposure and HLA in healthy donors. Deletions cut 6 bases from V and 2 bases from J, with 13 bases between. This CDR3 has 14 residues. Per the germline V gene, CDR1 is MNHEY and CDR2 is SVGAGI. This PCR relied on a set of 60 Vbeta primers and 13 Jbeta primers. Profiled with immunoSEQ multiplex PCR; TCRdb holds only in-frame clones, not every one. The table shows around 80,000 clones, with around 62% occurring only once. In nominal health when sampled, donors likely had unrecorded immune exposures nonetheless. Sequencing was carried out using PBMCs. This sequence was found in a male donor in good health and CMV-seropositive. V is TRBV6-5 and J is TRBJ1-1; possibly TRBD1 for D (5 bases). The CDR3 reads CASRSRDFNTEAFF. The CDR3, as DNA: TGTGCCAGCAGGTCCCGGGACTTTAACACTGAAGCTTTCTTT.